The sample holds one count of the clone carrying this TCR beta chain. This sample stems from a study of T cell responses to AZD1222 COVID-19 vaccine. The CDR3 contains 16 residues. Repertoires were generated with immunoSEQ multiplex PCR, while TCRdb's copy carries only in-frame clones and drops some. The sample lists over 120,000 clones, 86% occurring once. The receptor comes from an adult who received the AZD1222 COVID-19 vaccine. The sample was peripheral blood, taken 28 days after the second AZD1222 dose. The J gene is TRBJ1-3, the V gene TRBV21-1; the table's D call, TRBD1, has no DNA check behind it. TRBV21-1 is noted as a pseudogene. The CDR3 DNA reads as TGTGCCAGCAGCATTACGCGGACAGGAAGGGGAAACACCATATATTTT. Translation gives CASSITRTGRGNTIYF.